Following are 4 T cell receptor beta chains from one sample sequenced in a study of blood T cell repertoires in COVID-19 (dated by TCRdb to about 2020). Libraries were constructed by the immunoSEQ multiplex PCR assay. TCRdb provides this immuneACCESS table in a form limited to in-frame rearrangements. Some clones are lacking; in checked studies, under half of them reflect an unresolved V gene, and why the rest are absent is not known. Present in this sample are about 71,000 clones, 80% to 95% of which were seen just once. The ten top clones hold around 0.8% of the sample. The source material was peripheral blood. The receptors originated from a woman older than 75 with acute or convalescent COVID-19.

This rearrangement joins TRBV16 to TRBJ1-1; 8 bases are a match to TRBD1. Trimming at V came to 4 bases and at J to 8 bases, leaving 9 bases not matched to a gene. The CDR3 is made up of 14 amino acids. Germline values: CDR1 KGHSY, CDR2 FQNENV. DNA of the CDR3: TGTGCCAGCAGCCCTAAACGACAGGGGACAGAAGCTTTCTTT. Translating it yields CASSPKRQGTEAFF.

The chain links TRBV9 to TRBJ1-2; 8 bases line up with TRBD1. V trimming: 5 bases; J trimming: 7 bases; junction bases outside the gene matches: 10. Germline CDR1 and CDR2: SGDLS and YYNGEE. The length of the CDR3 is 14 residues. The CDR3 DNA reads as TGTGCCAGCAGTCCTAGGACAGGGACGGGTGGCTACACCTTC. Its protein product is CASSPRTGTGGYTF.

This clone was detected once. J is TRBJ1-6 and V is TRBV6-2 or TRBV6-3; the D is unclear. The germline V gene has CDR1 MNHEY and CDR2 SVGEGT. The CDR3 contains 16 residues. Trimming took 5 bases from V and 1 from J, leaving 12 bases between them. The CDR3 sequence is CASSRSRGSYNSPLHF. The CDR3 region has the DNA TGTGCCAGCAGTCGTTCCAGAGGGTCCTATAATTCACCCCTCCACTTT.

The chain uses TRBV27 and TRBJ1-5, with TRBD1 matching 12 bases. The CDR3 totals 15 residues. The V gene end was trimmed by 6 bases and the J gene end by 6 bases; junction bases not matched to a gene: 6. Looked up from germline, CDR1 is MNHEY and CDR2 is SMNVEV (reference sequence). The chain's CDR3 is CASSPGTGGVQPQHF. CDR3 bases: TGTGCCAGCAGCCCCGGGACAGGGGGCGTTCAGCCCCAGCATTTT.